This TCR beta chain was identified during a study of T cells in women clearing cervical HPV infection. The CDR3 has 18 amino acids. V shed 1 base and J 2 bases; nucleotides not matched to a gene: 9. The germline V gene has CDR1 MGHRA and CDR2 YSYEKL. Profiled with immunoSEQ multiplex PCR; TCRdb holds only in-frame clones, not every one. Its table records 23,000 or so clones. On this clone: The CDR3 extends 3 residues past the end of the read, so its final part is completed from the germline J gene.

The chain is built from TRBV4-1 and TRBJ2-5; TRBD2 aligns across 11 bases. The sequencing input was blood buffy coat. This TCR was sampled from a woman aged 18-70 years with a cervical HPV16 infection that either progressed to CIN3+ or cleared (not recorded which). The sequenced CDR3 bases are TGCGCCAGCAGCCAAGTAACTAGCGGGGGCGGGAAACAAGAGACC. Protein product: CASSQVTSGGGKQET. The full CDR3 protein is CASSQVTSGGGKQETQYF.